Each of the 7 T cell receptor beta chains below was sequenced from the same sample in a study of T-cell memory formation after mild COVID-19. TCRdb recomputed calls from the 5' RACE reads with MiXCR, one row per CDR3 protein. The data hold around 530,000 distinct CDR3 sequences, with about 20% observed a single time. Source material: PBMCs or a T cell subset sorted from them (not recorded which). These receptors all stem from an adult woman who had mild COVID-19 (a few samples of this study predate the infection). Cell type and time point are not known.

This clonotype was seen more than once but under ten times. CDR3 coding DNA: TGTGCCACCAGTGGCCATACCGGGACAGAACTCACAGATACGCAGTATTTT. The encoded protein is CATSGHTGTELTDTQYF. The rearrangement links TRBV24-1 to TRBJ2-3; 7 bases are shared with TRBD1. Germline CDR1 and CDR2: KGHDR and SFDVKD. V trimming: 5 bases; J trimming: 2 bases; junction bases outside the gene matches: 12. The CDR3 contains 17 residues.

This clonotype has just a few counts. The chain uses TRBV7-9 and TRBJ2-7, with D perhaps TRBD2 (5 bases). Trimming shortened V by 4 bases and J by 6 bases, and 13 bases separated the two germline ends. This CDR3 region has 13 residues. The germline CDR1 and CDR2 sequences are SEHNR and FQNEAQ (reference sequence). The CDR3 is CASSSGPGFEQYF. As DNA, the CDR3 is TGTGCCAGCAGCTCCGGGCCGGGGTTCGAGCAGTACTTC.

V and J are TRBV4-3 and TRBJ2-3; D is undetermined. Germline assignment: CDR1 LGHNA and CDR2 YSLEER. Trimming left V 1 base short and J 3 bases short, with 20 bases between. The CDR3 runs to 18 residues. In DNA form, the CDR3 reads TGCGCCAGCAGCCAAGGACACAGACTCGGCAGATTGACAGATACGCAGTATTTT. This gives the protein CASSQGHRLGRLTDTQYF.

This clonotype has only a few counts. The chain couples TRBV12-3 or TRBV12-4 to TRBJ1-1, with a tentative D call TRBD1 (5 bases). There are 16 residues in the CDR3. V was shortened by 6 bases and J by 4 bases, with 21 bases between the two germline ends. Here the CDR3 reads CASSRLWGAHGTEAFF. The CDR3 nucleotides read TGTGCCAGCAGCCGCTTATGGGGCGCGCACGGCACTGAAGCTTTCTTT.

The chain uses TRBV6-1 and TRBJ1-2, with D maybe TRBD1 (5 bases). The CDR3 is 13 residues long. Trimming cost V 4 bases and J 8 bases, with 14 bases left between them. Germline V gene sequence: CDR1 MNHNS, CDR2 SASEGT. As DNA, the CDR3 is TGTGCCAGCAGTGTCCAGGGTCTGGGGGGCTACACCTTC. Protein sequence: CASSVQGLGGYTF.

The V call is TRBV18, the J call TRBJ2-1; D is possibly TRBD1 (6 bases). V was pared by 6 bases and J by 7 bases, with 16 bases between. This CDR3 has 14 residues. From germline, CDR1 is KGHSH and CDR2 LQKENI. CDR3 in amino acids: CASSHNRVKNEQFF. The CDR3 coding sequence is TGTGCCAGCTCCCATAACAGGGTTAAGAATGAGCAGTTCTTC.

The chain links TRBV20-1 to TRBJ1-1; TRBD1 agrees at 7 bases. CDR1 and CDR2 from the germline V gene are DFQATT and SNEGSKA (reference sequence). This CDR3 region has 15 residues. Trimming took 1 base from V and 1 from J; bases not matched to a gene: 6. CDR3 loop: CSARAGTVTNTEAFF. In DNA form, the CDR3 reads TGCAGTGCTAGAGCCGGGACAGTTACGAACACTGAAGCTTTCTTT.